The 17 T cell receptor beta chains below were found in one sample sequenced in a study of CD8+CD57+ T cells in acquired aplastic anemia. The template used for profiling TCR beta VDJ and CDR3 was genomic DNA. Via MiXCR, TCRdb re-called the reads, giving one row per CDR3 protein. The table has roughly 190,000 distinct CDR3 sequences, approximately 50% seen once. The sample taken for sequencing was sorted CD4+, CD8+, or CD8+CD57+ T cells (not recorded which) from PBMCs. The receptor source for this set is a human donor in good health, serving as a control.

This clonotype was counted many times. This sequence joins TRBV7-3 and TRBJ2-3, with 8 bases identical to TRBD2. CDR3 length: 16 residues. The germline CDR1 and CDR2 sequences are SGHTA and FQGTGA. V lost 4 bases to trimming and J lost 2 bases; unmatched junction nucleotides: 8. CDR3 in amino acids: CASSSLGRGDTDTQYF. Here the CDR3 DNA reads TGTGCCAGCAGCTCCCTAGGGCGGGGGGACACAGATACGCAGTATTTT.

The CDR3 nucleotides are TGTGCCAGCAGCCCGCGAGGGGGTATCGAGCAGTACTTC. Its translation is CASSPRGGIEQYF. The chain has TRBV7-9 and TRBJ2-7; perhaps TRBD1 as D (6 bases). Germline CDR1 reads SEHNR; CDR2 reads FQNEAQ (reference sequence). V dropped 5 bases and J dropped 6 bases, with 14 bases sitting between them. The CDR3 is 13 amino acids. Filled out from reference TRBV7-9 and TRBJ2-7, the complete variable domain reads DTGVSQNPRHKITKRGQNVTFRCDPISEHNRLYWYRQTLGQGPEFLTYFQNEAQLEKSRLLSDRFSAERPKGSFSTLEIQRTEQGDSAMYLCASSPRGGIEQYFGPGTRLTVT.

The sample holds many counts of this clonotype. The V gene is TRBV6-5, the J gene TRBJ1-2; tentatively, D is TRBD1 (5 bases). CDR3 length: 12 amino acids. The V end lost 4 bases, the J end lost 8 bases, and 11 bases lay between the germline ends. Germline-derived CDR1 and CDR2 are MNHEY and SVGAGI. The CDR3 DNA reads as TGTGCCAGCAGTTCACGGGGGTGGGGCTACACCTTC. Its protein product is CASSSRGWGYTF.

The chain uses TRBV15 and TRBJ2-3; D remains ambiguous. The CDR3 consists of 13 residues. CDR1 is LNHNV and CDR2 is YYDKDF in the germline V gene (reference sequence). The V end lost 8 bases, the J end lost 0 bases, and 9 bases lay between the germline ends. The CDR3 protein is CATGPLSTDTQYF. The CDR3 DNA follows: TGTGCCACCGGGCCCCTGAGCACAGATACGCAGTATTTT. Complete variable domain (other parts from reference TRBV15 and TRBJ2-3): DAMVIQNPRYQVTQFGKPVTLSCSQTLNHNVMYWYQQKSSQAPKLLFHYYDKDFNNEADTPDNFQSRRPNTSFCFLDIRSPGLGDTAMYLCATGPLSTDTQYFGPGTRLTVL.

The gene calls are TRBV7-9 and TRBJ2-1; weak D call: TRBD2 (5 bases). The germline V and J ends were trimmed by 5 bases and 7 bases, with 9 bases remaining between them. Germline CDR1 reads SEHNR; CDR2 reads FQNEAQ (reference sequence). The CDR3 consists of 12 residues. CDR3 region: CASSQEVNEQFF. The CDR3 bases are TGTGCCAGCAGCCAGGAGGTGAATGAGCAGTTCTTC.

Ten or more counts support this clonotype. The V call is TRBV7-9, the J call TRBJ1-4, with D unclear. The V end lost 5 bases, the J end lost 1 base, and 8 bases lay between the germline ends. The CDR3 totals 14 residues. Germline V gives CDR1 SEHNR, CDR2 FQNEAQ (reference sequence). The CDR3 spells CASSQSITNEKLFF. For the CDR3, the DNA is TGTGCCAGCAGCCAGAGTATAACTAATGAAAAACTGTTTTTT.

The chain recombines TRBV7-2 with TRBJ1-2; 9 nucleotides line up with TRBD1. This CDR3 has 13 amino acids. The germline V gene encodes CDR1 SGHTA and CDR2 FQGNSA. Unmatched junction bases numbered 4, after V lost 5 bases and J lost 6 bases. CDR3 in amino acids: CASSGGQGNGYTF. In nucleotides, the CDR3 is TGTGCCAGCAGCGGAGGACAGGGGAATGGCTACACCTTC.

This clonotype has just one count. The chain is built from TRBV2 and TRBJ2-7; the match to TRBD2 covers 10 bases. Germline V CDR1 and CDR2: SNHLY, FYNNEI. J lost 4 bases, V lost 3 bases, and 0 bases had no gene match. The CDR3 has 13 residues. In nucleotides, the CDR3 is TGTGCCAGCAGTGATAGCGGGGGGTACGAGCAGTACTTC. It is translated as CASSDSGGYEQYF.

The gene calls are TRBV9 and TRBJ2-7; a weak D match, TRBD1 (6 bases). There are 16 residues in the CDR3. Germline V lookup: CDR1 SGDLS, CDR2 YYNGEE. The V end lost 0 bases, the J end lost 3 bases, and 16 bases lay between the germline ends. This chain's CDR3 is CASSVEVGATRYEQYF. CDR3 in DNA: TGTGCCAGCAGCGTAGAGGTGGGGGCAACCCGCTACGAGCAGTACTTC.

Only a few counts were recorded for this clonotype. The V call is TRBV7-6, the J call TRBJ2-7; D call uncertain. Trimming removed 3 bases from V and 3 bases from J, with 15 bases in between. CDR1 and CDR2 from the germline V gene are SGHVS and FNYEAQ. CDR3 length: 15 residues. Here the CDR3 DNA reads TGTGCCAGCAGCTTGCTACAGCCTGGAAACTACGAGCAGTACTTC. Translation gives CASSLLQPGNYEQYF. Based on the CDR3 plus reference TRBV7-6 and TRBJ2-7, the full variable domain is GAGVSQSPRYKVTKRGQDVALRCDPISGHVSLYWYRQALGQGPEFLTYFNYEAQQDKSGLPNDRFSAERPEGSISTLTIQRTEQRDSAMYRCASSLLQPGNYEQYFGPGTRLTVT.

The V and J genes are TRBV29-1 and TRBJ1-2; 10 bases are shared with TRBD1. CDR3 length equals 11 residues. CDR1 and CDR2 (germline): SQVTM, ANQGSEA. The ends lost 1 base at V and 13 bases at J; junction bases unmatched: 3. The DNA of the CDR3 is TGCAGCGTTGAAGGGGACAGGGGCCGCACCTTC. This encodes CSVEGDRGRTF.

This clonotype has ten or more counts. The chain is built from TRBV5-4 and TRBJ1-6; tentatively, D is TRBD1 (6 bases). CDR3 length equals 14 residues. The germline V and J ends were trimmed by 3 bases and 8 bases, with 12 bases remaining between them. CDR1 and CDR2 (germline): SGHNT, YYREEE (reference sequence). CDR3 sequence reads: CASSSQGNYSPLHF. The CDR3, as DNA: TGTGCCAGCAGCTCTCAGGGGAACTATTCACCCCTCCACTTT.

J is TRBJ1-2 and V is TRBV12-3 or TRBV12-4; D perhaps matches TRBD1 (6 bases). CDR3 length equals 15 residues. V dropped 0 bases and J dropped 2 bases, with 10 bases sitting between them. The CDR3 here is CASSLADRTNYGYTF. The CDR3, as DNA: TGTGCCAGCAGTTTAGCGGACAGAACCAACTATGGCTACACCTTC.

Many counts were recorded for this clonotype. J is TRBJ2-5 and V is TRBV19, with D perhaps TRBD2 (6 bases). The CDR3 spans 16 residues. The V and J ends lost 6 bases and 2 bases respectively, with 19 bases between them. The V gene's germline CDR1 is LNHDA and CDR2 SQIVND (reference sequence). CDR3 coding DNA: TGTGCCAGTAGCCCAAGCCGGTGGAGGGGTCAAGAGACCCAGTACTTC. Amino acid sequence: CASSPSRWRGQETQYF.

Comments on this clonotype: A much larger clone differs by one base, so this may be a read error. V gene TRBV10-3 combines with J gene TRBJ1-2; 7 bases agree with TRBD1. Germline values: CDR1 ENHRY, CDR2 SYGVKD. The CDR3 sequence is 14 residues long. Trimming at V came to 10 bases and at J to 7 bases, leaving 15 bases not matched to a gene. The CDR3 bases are TGTGCCAGCGGCGCGTACAGGGGCGGTAGTGGCTACACCTTC. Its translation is CASGAYRGGSGYTF.

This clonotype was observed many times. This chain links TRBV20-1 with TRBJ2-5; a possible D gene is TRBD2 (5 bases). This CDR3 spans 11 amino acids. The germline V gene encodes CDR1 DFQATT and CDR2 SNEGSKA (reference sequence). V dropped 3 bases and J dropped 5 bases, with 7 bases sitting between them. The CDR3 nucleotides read TGCAGTGCTAGGGGCGGGGAGACCCAGTACTTC. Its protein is CSARGGETQYF.

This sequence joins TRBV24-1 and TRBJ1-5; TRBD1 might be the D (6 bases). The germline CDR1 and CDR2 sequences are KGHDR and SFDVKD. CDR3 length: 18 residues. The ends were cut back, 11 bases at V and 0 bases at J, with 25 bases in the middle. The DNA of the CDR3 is TGTGCCAGCAGGGCTATACCTGGGACAACATATAGCAATCAGCCCCAGCATTTT. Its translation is CASRAIPGTTYSNQPQHF.